Following are 27 T cell receptor beta chains from one sample sequenced in a study of patients and donors after allogeneic stem cell transplantation (dated by TCRdb to 2020 to 2021). The library was prepared using RT-PCR. The instrument was a NextSeq 550. The public reads were quality trimmed at Q25 with fastp and then assembled into clones with MiXCR by TCRdb, keeping productive beta chains. Entries are consolidated by CDR3 protein sequence, retaining the most common genes and DNA. The sample includes around 200,000 distinct CDR3 sequences, with over 30% observed a single time. The ten largest clones capture around a tenth of the sample. The sample taken for sequencing was blood, either unsorted or a sorted T cell fraction (not recorded which). The receptors originated from a human donor who was either an allogeneic HSCT recipient or a stem cell or donor lymphocyte infusion donor (not recorded which). It is not recorded whose cells these are; they may come from a transplant donor.

This clonotype was observed a single time. This chain joins TRBV4-1 and TRBJ1-6, with TRBD1 matching 12 bases. The length of the CDR3 is 16 residues. The V and J ends lost 4 bases and 9 bases, in that order; junction bases with no gene match: 7. In germline, CDR1 is MGHRA, CDR2 YSYEKL. The CDR3 DNA reads TGCGCCAGCAGCCCCCCGGGACAGGGGGCTCGTTCACCCCTCCACTTT. Its protein is CASSPPGQGARSPLHF.

The V call is TRBV7-9, the J call TRBJ2-7, with D perhaps TRBD1 or TRBD2 (5 bases each). The CDR3 has 14 residues. CDR1 SEHNR and CDR2 FQNEAQ come from the germline V gene (reference sequence). Trimming stripped 8 bases from V and 7 bases from J, with 21 bases between. CDR3 sequence reads: CASAHLQGTGEQYF. The DNA for the CDR3 is TGTGCCAGCGCCCACCTTCAGGGTACGGGAGAGCAGTACTTC.

The chain employs TRBV12-3 or TRBV12-4 and TRBJ2-1, with D maybe TRBD1 (6 bases). This CDR3 contains 17 residues. V was pared by 2 bases and J by 3 bases, with 17 bases between. DNA for the CDR3: TGTGCCAGCAGTTTATTGGCAGGGGCCGAAGTCTACAATGAGCAGTTCTTC. Translated, it gives CASSLLAGAEVYNEQFF.

In DNA form, the CDR3 reads TGCGCCAGCAGCTTGATTACCCTAGACGGCTACACCTTC. Translation gives CASSLITLDGYTF. The V call is TRBV5-1, the J call TRBJ1-2; D unresolved. The CDR3 has 13 residues. V was clipped by 1 base and J by 8 bases, with 12 bases between them. Germline values: CDR1 SGHRS, CDR2 YFSETQ. Using reference TRBV5-1 and TRBJ1-2 for the parts outside the CDR3, the full variable domain is KAGVTQTPRYLIKTRGQQVTLSCSPISGHRSVSWYQQTPGQGLQFLFEYFSETQRNKGNFPGRFSGRQFSNSRSEMNVSTLELGDSALYLCASSLITLDGYTFGSGTRLTVV.

The chain uses TRBV7-2 and TRBJ1-2, with D possibly being TRBD1 (6 bases). This CDR3 comprises 12 residues. Trimming took off 5 bases at V and 8 bases at J, with 12 bases between the two ends. Per germline, CDR1 SGHTA and CDR2 FQGNSA. CDR3 coding DNA: TGTGCCAGCAGCGCGTACAGGGACGGCTACACCTTC. Amino acids: CASSAYRDGYTF.

The genes are TRBV29-1 and TRBJ1-1; 8 bases align to TRBD1. Germline assignment: CDR1 SQVTM and CDR2 ANQGSEA. This CDR3 spans 13 amino acids. The trim removed 6 bases at V and 1 base at J, leaving 4 bases unmatched. The CDR3 here is CSVETGGNTEAFF. For the CDR3, the DNA is TGCAGCGTAGAAACAGGGGGGAACACTGAAGCTTTCTTT.

The chain uses TRBV14 and TRBJ1-2; a weak D match, TRBD1 (6 bases). The CDR3 extends over 15 amino acids. V was clipped by 4 bases and J by 4 bases, with 16 bases between them. Germline CDR1 is SGHDN and CDR2 is FVKESK. The CDR3 sequence is CASSPSLGRGYGYTF. The CDR3 nucleotides read TGTGCCAGCAGCCCGAGTCTTGGCAGGGGCTATGGCTACACCTTC.

The CDR3 loop is CAWGQGYNSPLHF. DNA for the CDR3: TGTGCCTGGGGGCAGGGGTATAATTCACCCCTCCACTTT. The genes are TRBV30 and TRBJ1-6; perhaps TRBD1 as D (6 bases). Germline loops: CDR1 GTSNPN, CDR2 SVGIG (reference sequence). Trimming cost V 5 bases and J 4 bases, with 9 bases left between them. This CDR3 spans 13 amino acids. Looking up the rest from reference TRBV30 and TRBJ1-6 gives the full variable domain: SQTIHQWPATLVQPVGSPLSLECTVEGTSNPNLYWYRQAAGRGLQLLFYSVGIGQISSEVPQNLSASRPQDRQFILSSKKLLLSDSGFYLCAWGQGYNSPLHFGNGTRLTVT.

The rearrangement joins TRBV12-3 or TRBV12-4 to TRBJ2-6; 7 positions match TRBD1. This CDR3 is built from 15 residues. V dropped 6 bases and J dropped 2; count of bases not matched to a gene: 4. CDR3: CASRPTGTGANVLTF. The CDR3 coding sequence is TGTGCCAGCAGACCGACAGGGACTGGGGCCAACGTCCTGACTTTC.

This chain uses TRBV14 with TRBJ1-2; 7 nucleotides line up with TRBD1. Germline-derived CDR1 and CDR2 are SGHDN and FVKESK. The CDR3 sequence is 15 residues long. The J segment lost 4 bases and the V segment lost 4 bases, leaving 9 bases of the junction unmatched. CDR3 protein: CASSRYRGLGYGYTF. The CDR3 DNA is TGTGCCAGCAGCCGGTACAGGGGACTCGGCTATGGCTACACCTTC. Full variable domain (outside the CDR3, taken from reference TRBV14 and TRBJ1-2): EAGVTQFPSHSVIEKGQTVTLRCDPISGHDNLYWYRRVMGKEIKFLLHFVKESKQDESGMPNNRFLAERTGGTYSTLKVQPAELEDSGVYFCASSRYRGLGYGYTFGSGTRLTVV.

The chain recombines TRBV19 with TRBJ1-5; 8 bases map to TRBD1. The CDR3 runs 13 residues. V lost 9 bases, J lost 4 bases, and 5 bases stayed unmatched. Germline-derived CDR1 and CDR2 are LNHDA and SQIVND (reference sequence). The CDR3 bases are TGTGCCAGCGGACAGGGTTCGAATCAGCCCCAGCATTTT. The encoded protein is CASGQGSNQPQHF.

The chain is built from TRBV4-2 and TRBJ1-3; D is uncertain. Trimming removed 1 base from V and 2 bases from J, with 15 bases in between. CDR1 is LGHNA, CDR2 YNFKEQ, per germline. The length of the CDR3 is 17 residues. CDR3 loop: CASSQVLRVRTGNTIYF. CDR3 nucleotides: TGTGCCAGCAGCCAAGTATTAAGGGTGAGGACTGGAAACACCATATATTTT.

The chain recombines TRBV3-1 with TRBJ2-5; TRBD2 agrees at 10 bases. The V segment lost 3 bases and the J segment 7 bases; nucleotides outside the gene matches: 14. The CDR3 consists of 17 residues. The germline V gene has CDR1 LGHDT and CDR2 YNNKEL (reference sequence). This CDR3 is CASSHGLAVSQGGTQYF. CDR3 DNA: TGTGCCAGCAGCCATGGACTAGCGGTCTCTCAAGGGGGGACCCAGTACTTC.

This clonotype was seen only a few times. This chain uses TRBV6-4 with TRBJ1-1, with D perhaps TRBD1 (5 bases). Trimming removed 4 bases at V and 5 bases at J, with 17 bases between. Germline CDR1 reads MRHNA; CDR2 reads SNTAGT. The CDR3 totals 15 residues. The CDR3 DNA is TGTGCCAGCAGTGCCGACCACAGGAGTTGGACTGAAGCTTTCTTT. Residues: CASSADHRSWTEAFF.

V usage is TRBV3-1 and J usage is TRBJ1-6, with 7 positions matching TRBD1. Germline assignment: CDR1 LGHDT and CDR2 YNNKEL (reference sequence). The CDR3 consists of 16 residues. With V trimmed by 3 bases and J by 12 bases, 14 bases remained unmatched. The CDR3 is CASSHLLGTAIRPLHF. CDR3 DNA sequence: TGTGCCAGCAGCCATCTATTAGGGACAGCCATAAGACCCCTCCACTTT.

The rearrangement links TRBV29-1 to TRBJ1-1; D unresolved. The V end lost 4 bases, the J end lost 7 bases, and 10 bases lay between the germline ends. The CDR3 has 11 amino acids. Germline CDR1 SQVTM, CDR2 ANQGSEA. The CDR3 loop is CSVVQAGEAFF. The DNA of the CDR3 is TGCAGCGTTGTACAAGCGGGTGAAGCTTTCTTT.

Only a few counts were recorded for this clonotype. The chain uses TRBV7-9 and TRBJ1-1; D perhaps matches TRBD1 (5 bases). The germline gives CDR1 SEHNR, CDR2 FQNEAQ (reference sequence). Trimming stripped 8 bases from V and 1 base from J, with 8 bases between. There are 12 residues in the CDR3. The CDR3 region is CASLRENTEAFF. CDR3 nucleotide sequence: TGTGCCAGCCTCAGGGAGAACACTGAAGCTTTCTTT.

V is TRBV4-1 and J is TRBJ1-5; 10 positions match TRBD1. The CDR3 length is 18 residues. After removal of 4 bases from V and 0 bases from J, the junction contained 9 bases not matched to a gene. Germline CDR1 MGHRA, CDR2 YSYEKL. CDR3 nucleotides: TGCGCCAGCAGCCCACGGGACAGGGGATCTTTTAGCAATCAGCCCCAGCATTTT. It codes for CASSPRDRGSFSNQPQHF.

This clonotype has only a few counts. The rearrangement uses TRBV7-3 and TRBJ1-6; D is unresolved. Between the trimmed V and J ends, which lost 5 bases and 7 bases, there was a span of 18 bases. The CDR3 extends over 16 amino acids. CDR1 and CDR2 from the germline V gene are SGHTA and FQGTGA. Here the CDR3 reads CASSRGGPRGNSPLHF. The CDR3, as DNA: TGTGCCAGCAGCCGTGGAGGCCCCAGAGGGAATTCACCCCTCCACTTT.

This clonotype was found a few times. The rearrangement joins TRBV7-9 to TRBJ1-4; D unresolved. The CDR3 runs 17 residues. CDR1 is SEHNR and CDR2 is FQNEAQ in the germline V gene (reference sequence). V lost 5 bases and J 0 bases, leaving 16 bases between the germline ends. The CDR3 DNA follows: TGTGCCAGCAGCCCAAGAACAGAACCTTCAACTAATGAAAAACTGTTTTTT. The encoded protein is CASSPRTEPSTNEKLFF.

This chain joins TRBV7-9 and TRBJ1-6; D may be TRBD1 (5 bases). The germline CDR1 and CDR2 sequences are SEHNR and FQNEAQ (reference sequence). The CDR3 spans 13 residues. Trimming took 1 base from V and 7 from J, leaving 5 bases between them. CDR3 sequence (DNA): TGTGCCAGCAGCTTAGGGACAAATTCACCCCTCCACTTT. Its protein product is CASSLGTNSPLHF.

CDR3 residues: CASSPSTGMVKLFF. In DNA form, the CDR3 reads TGTGCCAGCAGCCCCTCGACAGGGATGGTAAAACTGTTTTTT. The chain recombines TRBV7-6 with TRBJ1-4; TRBD1 matches 7 bases. This CDR3 region has 14 residues. Germline V gene sequence: CDR1 SGHVS, CDR2 FNYEAQ. The V and J ends lost 5 bases and 10 bases, in that order; junction bases with no gene match: 10.

The rearrangement links TRBV2 to TRBJ1-5, with D possibly being TRBD1 (5 bases). The germline V and J ends were trimmed by 8 bases and 0 bases, with 14 bases remaining between them. CDR3 length equals 15 residues. Germline V gives CDR1 SNHLY, CDR2 FYNNEI. This CDR3 reads CASGAAEYSNQPQHF. The CDR3 coding sequence is TGTGCCAGCGGGGCGGCGGAATATAGCAATCAGCCCCAGCATTTT.

This clonotype was seen a handful of times. V usage is TRBV12-3 or TRBV12-4 and J usage is TRBJ2-2, with no clear D. The CDR3 has 15 residues. Trimming took off 6 bases at V and 1 base at J, with 12 bases between the two ends. The CDR3 sequence: CASSSRARNTGELFF. The DNA of the CDR3 is TGTGCCAGCAGCTCCCGGGCGAGGAACACCGGGGAGCTGTTTTTT.

This clonotype has a handful of counts. The V call is TRBV9, the J call TRBJ2-1, with 14 bases that match TRBD2. The CDR3 contains 16 residues. The junction had 4 bases not matched to a gene; V was cut back by 3 bases and J by 5 bases. Germline loops: CDR1 SGDLS, CDR2 YYNGEE. CDR3 nucleotide sequence: TGTGCCAGCAGCGCCCGGGGACTAGCGGGGGACAATGAGCAGTTCTTC. As protein: CASSARGLAGDNEQFF.

This clonotype appeared a few times. The J gene is TRBJ1-2, the V gene TRBV7-9, with D hard to call. Deletions cut 5 bases from V and 4 bases from J, with 8 bases between. CDR1 and CDR2 from the germline V gene are SEHNR and FQNEAQ (reference sequence). The CDR3 is made up of 12 amino acids. The CDR3 loop is CASSPPGYGYTF. CDR3 nucleotides: TGTGCCAGCAGCCCCCCAGGCTATGGCTACACCTTC.

This clonotype was counted once. The chain's CDR3 is CASSLFGDRLFYGYTF. As DNA, the CDR3 is TGTGCCAGCAGTTTATTTGGGGACAGATTATTCTATGGCTACACCTTC. V usage is TRBV27 and J usage is TRBJ1-2; TRBD1 agrees at 7 bases. V shed 1 base and J 4 bases; nucleotides not matched to a gene: 9. Germline CDR1 is MNHEY and CDR2 is SMNVEV (reference sequence). The CDR3 has 16 amino acids.